What follows are 32 T cell receptor beta chains derived from one specimen sequenced in a study of T cells in Graves' hyperthyroidism and ophthalmopathy. RNA transcripts provided the source from which TCR beta CDR3 regions were amplified. TCR CDR3 underwent first-round RT-PCR with the HTBI primer set. TCRdb independently ran MiXCR on the multiplex PCR reads; one entry per CDR3 protein. The sample consists of 550,000 to 800,000 distinct CDR3 sequences, 15% to 20% of them appearing once. The sequencing sample was made of blood. Receptors originate from a man aged 50-60 years with Graves' hyperthyroidism.

V is TRBV6-1 and J is TRBJ2-7; 9 bases are a match to TRBD1. The CDR3 covers 14 residues. CDR1 and CDR2 (germline): MNHNS, SASEGT. V shed 2 bases and J 4 bases; nucleotides not matched to a gene: 3. CDR3: CASSENDRGYEQYF. CDR3 DNA sequence: TGTGCCAGCAGTGAAAACGACAGGGGGTACGAGCAGTACTTC.

About this clonotype itself: Just one base apart from a much larger clone, this may be a read error. This rearrangement joins TRBV28 to TRBJ2-5, with 8 bases lining up with TRBD2. The CDR3 has 16 amino acids. The germline CDR1 and CDR2 sequences are MDHEN and SYDVKM. CDR3 residues: CASSLYRGGYQETLYF. Written as DNA, the CDR3 is TGTGCCAGCAGTTTATATCGCGGGGGGTACCAAGAGACCCTGTACTTC.

This clonotype has a count of ten or more. This sequence joins TRBV12-3 or TRBV12-4 and TRBJ2-7; 8 bases fit TRBD1. The CDR3 is 17 amino acids. V gave up 3 bases and J gave up 1 base; unmatched junction bases: 11. This CDR3 is CASSFLSLTGDSYEQYF. The CDR3, as DNA: TGTGCCAGCAGTTTCTTGAGCTTGACAGGGGATTCCTACGAGCAGTACTTC.

Ten or more counts support this clonotype. This chain joins TRBV28 and TRBJ2-3, with a tentative D call TRBD1 (5 bases). V lost 2 bases and J 3 bases, leaving 9 bases between the germline ends. This CDR3 is built from 14 residues. Germline CDR1 is MDHEN and CDR2 is SYDVKM. The CDR3 DNA reads as TGTGCCAGCAGTTTAAGTCAGGGAACAGATACGCAGTATTTT. Protein: CASSLSQGTDTQYF.

The V call is TRBV11-3, the J call TRBJ2-3, with 8 nucleotides matching TRBD2. The CDR3 totals 17 residues. V was clipped by 4 bases and J by 2 bases; unmatched bases: 11. Germline CDR1 and CDR2: SGHNT and YENEEA. Here the CDR3 DNA reads TGTGCCAGCAGCTATAGGACTATCGGGAGGGCCACAGATACGCAGTATTTT. It codes for CASSYRTIGRATDTQYF.

In its sample, this clonotype was seen many times. The chain has TRBV2 and TRBJ2-7, with D tentatively TRBD1 (5 bases). There are 17 residues in the CDR3. Germline CDR1 SNHLY, CDR2 FYNNEI. V gave up 3 bases and J gave up 4 bases, with 22 bases separating them. The CDR3, as DNA: TGTGCCAGCAGTGAGTACAGGACATCGACAGCAGATTACGAGCAGTACTTC. Its protein product is CASSEYRTSTADYEQYF.

The chain's CDR3 is CASSLTGGSRAEQFF. DNA for the CDR3: TGTGCCAGCAGCTTAACTGGAGGGAGCCGGGCTGAGCAGTTCTTC. The chain employs TRBV7-3 and TRBJ2-1, with a weak D call TRBD2 (6 bases). Germline CDR1 and CDR2: SGHTA and FQGTGA. The CDR3 totals 15 residues. Trimming removed 0 bases at V and 9 bases at J, with 15 bases between. The complete variable domain, with remaining parts taken from reference TRBV7-3 and TRBJ2-1, reads GAGVSQTPSNKVTEKGKYVELRCDPISGHTALYWYRQSLGQGPEFLIYFQGTGAADDSGLPNDRFFAVRPEGSVSTLKIQRTERGDSAVYLCASSLTGGSRAEQFFGPGTRLTVL.

This clonotype was seen repeatedly, ten times or more. The gene calls are TRBV6-2 or TRBV6-3 and TRBJ2-1, with 8 bases matching TRBD2. V lost 8 bases and J lost 8; bases outside the gene matches: 11. This CDR3 contains 14 residues. Germline V gene lookup returns CDR1 MNHEY and CDR2 SVGEGT. CDR3 in amino acids: CASGTERELHEQFF. The CDR3 DNA follows: TGTGCCAGCGGAACCGAGCGGGAGTTGCATGAGCAGTTCTTC.

This clonotype was found many times. The J gene is TRBJ2-5, the V gene TRBV6-5, with no clear D. V lost 2 bases and J lost 3, with 10 bases in between. Germline V gene sequence: CDR1 MNHEY, CDR2 SVGAGI. The CDR3 contains 14 residues. The CDR3 region is CASSYGQHKETQYF. CDR3 nucleotide sequence: TGTGCCAGCAGTTACGGTCAACATAAAGAGACCCAGTACTTC.

The rearrangement uses TRBV7-3 and TRBJ2-1; 9 nucleotides align to TRBD2. CDR1 and CDR2 (germline): SGHTA, FQGTGA. J was trimmed by 7 bases and V by 3 bases; bases with no gene match: 16. This CDR3 contains 18 residues. The CDR3 region has the DNA TGTGCCAGCAGCTTTGGTCAGTTGGGCGGGAGGGCCGGGAATGAGCAGTTCTTC. Translated: CASSFGQLGGRAGNEQFF.

This clonotype has a count of ten or more. The genes are TRBV27 and TRBJ2-7; 7 nucleotides line up with TRBD2. CDR1 is MNHEY and CDR2 is SMNVEV in the germline V gene (reference sequence). Unmatched junction bases numbered 24, after V lost 5 bases and J lost 5 bases. There are 19 residues in the CDR3. The CDR3 spells CASSPKAPAGRREKNEQYF. CDR3 in DNA: TGTGCCAGCAGTCCCAAGGCTCCAGCGGGAAGGCGGGAAAAAAACGAGCAGTACTTC.

Many counts were recorded for this clonotype. The rearrangement joins TRBV20-1 to TRBJ1-2; D gene ambiguous. CDR3 size: 16 residues. The germline V and J ends were trimmed by 1 base and 2 bases, with 17 bases remaining between them. Germline V CDR1 and CDR2: DFQATT, SNEGSKA (reference sequence). CDR3 sequence (DNA): TGCAGTGCTAGAGTTAATTTGGGAACAGCAAACTATGGCTACACCTTC. Amino acids: CSARVNLGTANYGYTF.

Only a few counts were recorded for this clonotype. The chain combines TRBV20-1 with TRBJ2-1; D may be TRBD2 (6 bases). The CDR3 extends over 16 amino acids. Per germline, CDR1 DFQATT and CDR2 SNEGSKA (reference sequence). With 1 base removed from V and 4 bases from J, the gap between germline ends came to 17 bases. The CDR3 DNA is TGCAGTGCTAGAGGATTAGCGGAGGAGCATTACAATGAGCAGTTCTTC. Translating gives CSARGLAEEHYNEQFF.

At least ten counts were recorded for this clonotype. This chain uses TRBV28 with TRBJ1-1; D not certain. The V and J ends lost 1 base and 3 bases respectively, with 3 bases between them. The CDR3 sequence is 12 residues long. Germline CDR1 MDHEN, CDR2 SYDVKM. The chain's CDR3 is CASSLLDTEAFF. As DNA, the CDR3 is TGTGCCAGCAGTTTATTAGACACTGAAGCTTTCTTT.

This clonotype has only a few counts. The chain recombines TRBV6-1 with TRBJ2-7; possibly TRBD1 or TRBD2 for D (5 bases each). CDR3 size: 17 residues. Per the germline V gene, CDR1 is MNHNS and CDR2 is SASEGT. Trimming took off 3 bases at V and 2 bases at J, with 20 bases between the two ends. The CDR3 region has the DNA TGTGCCAGCAGTGAGTTAGGGGCCGGGACCGGCACCTACGAGCAGTACTTC. Its translation is CASSELGAGTGTYEQYF.

This clonotype came up many times. The chain joins TRBV29-1 to TRBJ1-4; 11 positions match TRBD1. Germline V gene data show CDR1 as SQVTM and CDR2 as ANQGSEA. The trim removed 1 base at V and 6 bases at J, leaving 1 base unmatched. The CDR3 consists of 14 residues. The CDR3: CSVEADRGHEKLFF. The CDR3, as DNA: TGCAGCGTTGAAGCGGACAGGGGGCATGAAAAACTGTTTTTT.

This clonotype was seen at least ten times. The genes are TRBV2 and TRBJ1-6, with 12 bases identical to TRBD1. The V and J ends lost 4 bases and 7 bases, in that order; junction bases with no gene match: 5. This CDR3 region has 16 residues. The germline V gene encodes CDR1 SNHLY and CDR2 FYNNEI. CDR3 sequence: CASSGGQGAWNSPLHF. DNA for the CDR3: TGTGCCAGCAGTGGGGGACAGGGGGCTTGGAATTCACCCCTCCACTTT. The variable domain in full, completed from reference TRBV2 and TRBJ1-6, reads EPEVTQTPSHQVTQMGQEVILRCVPISNHLYFYWYRQILGQKVEFLVSFYNNEISEKSEIFDDQFSVERPDGSNFTLKIRSTKLEDSAMYFCASSGGQGAWNSPLHFGNGTRLTVT.

This clonotype appeared many times. The chain has TRBV20-1 and TRBJ1-6; TRBD1 aligns across 9 bases. After removal of 4 bases from V and 4 bases from J, the junction contained 2 bases not matched to a gene. Per germline, CDR1 DFQATT and CDR2 SNEGSKA (reference sequence). The CDR3 is made up of 14 amino acids. The CDR3 reads CSAKDRGYNSPLHF. The CDR3 nucleotides are TGCAGTGCTAAAGACAGGGGGTATAATTCACCCCTCCACTTT.

About this clonotype itself: A much larger clone lies one base from this, so it may be a read error. The rearrangement links TRBV30 to TRBJ2-7; no firm D call. This CDR3 region has 13 residues. The germline V gene has CDR1 GTSNPN and CDR2 SVGIG (reference sequence). DNA for the CDR3: TGTGCCTGGAGTGTACTAAGAGGATACGAGCAGCACTTC. This codes for CAWSVLRGYEQHF.

The chain combines TRBV30 with TRBJ2-3; 12 nucleotides align to TRBD2. CDR3 size: 14 residues. The V gene's germline CDR1 is GTSNPN and CDR2 SVGIG (reference sequence). V was clipped by 5 bases and J by 4 bases; unmatched bases: 4. This CDR3 reads CAWETSGSPDTQYF. CDR3 coding DNA: TGTGCCTGGGAGACTAGCGGGAGTCCAGATACGCAGTATTTT.

The table lists this clonotype with a few counts. The V call is TRBV7-3, the J call TRBJ2-3; D is uncertain. CDR3 length: 14 amino acids. Germline assignment: CDR1 SGHTA and CDR2 FQGTGA. The V gene lost 4 bases and the J gene lost 3 bases, with 11 bases spanning the gap. The CDR3 protein is CASSSLDHTDTQYF. CDR3 in DNA: TGTGCCAGCAGCTCCCTGGACCATACAGATACGCAGTATTTT.

This clonotype has just a few counts. This chain joins TRBV24-1 and TRBJ1-5; D is unclear. The CDR3 runs 16 residues. Trimming pared 0 bases from V and 9 bases from J, leaving 17 bases between. Germline loops: CDR1 KGHDR, CDR2 SFDVKD. The CDR3 protein is CATSDLLDPEARPQHF. CDR3 DNA: TGTGCCACCAGTGATTTGCTGGACCCAGAAGCTCGGCCCCAGCATTTT.

This clonotype has ten or more counts. This chain connects TRBV7-2 to TRBJ2-2; unclear D gene. The V and J ends lost 5 bases and 5 bases respectively, with 9 bases between them. The CDR3 covers 13 residues. Germline loops: CDR1 SGHTA, CDR2 FQGNSA. CDR3 residues: CASSTTRTGELFF. DNA of the CDR3: TGTGCCAGCAGCACGACGCGGACCGGGGAGCTGTTTTTT.

This clonotype turned up a few times. The chain is built from TRBV9 and TRBJ1-6; 7 positions agree with TRBD1. Germline trimming cut 2 bases from V and 6 bases from J; bases unmatched to any gene: 8. This CDR3 spans 16 amino acids. CDR1 is SGDLS and CDR2 is YYNGEE in the germline V gene. Written as DNA, the CDR3 is TGTGCCAGCAGCGTTGGGGTGCAGGGGGTTAATTCACCCCTCCACTTT. This gives the protein CASSVGVQGVNSPLHF.

The gene calls are TRBV30 and TRBJ1-1; D remains ambiguous. Germline V gene sequence: CDR1 GTSNPN, CDR2 SVGIG (reference sequence). The length of the CDR3 is 13 residues. Trimming cost V 2 bases and J 5 bases, with 12 bases left between them. The CDR3 sequence is CAWSLTPGTEAFF. CDR3 in DNA: TGTGCCTGGAGTCTTACTCCGGGGACTGAAGCTTTCTTT.

This clonotype was recorded at least ten times. The chain carries TRBV27 and TRBJ2-7; 7 bases fit TRBD1. The CDR3 consists of 16 residues. Germline V gene lookup returns CDR1 MNHEY and CDR2 SMNVEV (reference sequence). V lost 0 bases to trimming and J lost 3 bases; unmatched junction nucleotides: 8. Here the CDR3 reads CASSLSRDRGFYEQYF. The CDR3 region has the DNA TGTGCCAGCAGTTTATCCCGGGACAGAGGATTCTACGAGCAGTACTTC.

This clonotype was found many times. The V and J genes are TRBV6-1 and TRBJ1-1; D is unclear. V dropped 0 bases and J dropped 1 base, with 6 bases sitting between them. CDR1 is MNHNS, CDR2 SASEGT, per germline. The CDR3 is 14 residues long. This chain's CDR3 is CASSEAGKNTEAFF. The CDR3 nucleotides read TGTGCCAGCAGTGAAGCGGGGAAGAACACTGAAGCTTTCTTT.

This clonotype was seen only a few times. The CDR3 DNA is TGTGCCAGCAGCCGAGGGACTAGCGGGATCTCAGATACGCAGTATTTT. This codes for CASSRGTSGISDTQYF. The chain couples TRBV3-1 to TRBJ2-3; 13 bases map to TRBD2. Germline CDR1 and CDR2: LGHDT and YNNKEL (reference sequence). Trimming removed 4 bases from V and 4 bases from J; junction bases left unmatched: 5. This CDR3 region has 16 residues.

This sequence joins TRBV12-3 or TRBV12-4 and TRBJ1-3; 8 positions agree with TRBD1. The junction had 3 bases not matched to a gene; V was cut back by 11 bases and J by 0 bases. This CDR3 region has 13 residues. CDR3 sequence (DNA): TGTGCCCAGGGACAGGTCTCTGGAAACACCATATATTTT. Translated: CAQGQVSGNTIYF.

The chain has TRBV28 and TRBJ1-1; 7 bases are shared with TRBD1. The CDR3 totals 15 residues. Germline assignment: CDR1 MDHEN and CDR2 SYDVKM. Unmatched junction bases numbered 8, after V lost 6 bases and J lost 1 base. Here the CDR3 DNA reads TGTGCCAGCAGGACCTTGACAGGGAGGAACACTGAAGCTTTCTTT. Its translation is CASRTLTGRNTEAFF.

This clonotype was detected ten times or more. This chain uses TRBV28 with TRBJ2-1; 8 bases fit TRBD2. Germline CDR1 is MDHEN and CDR2 is SYDVKM. The V and J ends lost 6 bases and 3 bases, in that order; junction bases with no gene match: 13. The CDR3 is 17 amino acids. The CDR3 loop reads CASSPNPGTSLYNEQFF. In DNA form, the CDR3 reads TGTGCCAGCAGCCCCAATCCCGGGACTAGTCTCTACAATGAGCAGTTCTTC.

This clonotype was seen repeatedly, ten times or more. This chain links TRBV2 with TRBJ2-3, with 7 bases fitting TRBD2. Germline loops: CDR1 SNHLY, CDR2 FYNNEI. The CDR3 runs to 12 residues. Losses at the gene ends were 6 bases for V and 7 bases for J; bases not matched to a gene: 4. This CDR3 is CASRAGLYTQYF. In DNA form, the CDR3 reads TGTGCCAGCAGGGCGGGACTATATACGCAGTATTTT.